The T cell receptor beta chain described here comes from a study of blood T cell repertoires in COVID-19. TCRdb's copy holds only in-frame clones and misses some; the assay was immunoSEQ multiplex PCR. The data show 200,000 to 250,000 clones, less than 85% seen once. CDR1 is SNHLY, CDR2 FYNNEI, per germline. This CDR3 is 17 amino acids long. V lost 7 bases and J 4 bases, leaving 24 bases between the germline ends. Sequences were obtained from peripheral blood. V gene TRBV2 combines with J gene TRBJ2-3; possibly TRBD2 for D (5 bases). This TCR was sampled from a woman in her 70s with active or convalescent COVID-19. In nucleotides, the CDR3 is TGTGCCAGCACCGAGGGTCCTAGCACCCTCCATCCAGATACGCAGTATTTT. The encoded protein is CASTEGPSTLHPDTQYF. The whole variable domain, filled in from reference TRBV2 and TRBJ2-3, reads EPEVTQTPSHQVTQMGQEVILRCVPISNHLYFYWYRQILGQKVEFLVSFYNNEISEKSEIFDDQFSVERPDGSNFTLKIRSTKLEDSAMYFCASTEGPSTLHPDTQYFGPGTRLTVL.